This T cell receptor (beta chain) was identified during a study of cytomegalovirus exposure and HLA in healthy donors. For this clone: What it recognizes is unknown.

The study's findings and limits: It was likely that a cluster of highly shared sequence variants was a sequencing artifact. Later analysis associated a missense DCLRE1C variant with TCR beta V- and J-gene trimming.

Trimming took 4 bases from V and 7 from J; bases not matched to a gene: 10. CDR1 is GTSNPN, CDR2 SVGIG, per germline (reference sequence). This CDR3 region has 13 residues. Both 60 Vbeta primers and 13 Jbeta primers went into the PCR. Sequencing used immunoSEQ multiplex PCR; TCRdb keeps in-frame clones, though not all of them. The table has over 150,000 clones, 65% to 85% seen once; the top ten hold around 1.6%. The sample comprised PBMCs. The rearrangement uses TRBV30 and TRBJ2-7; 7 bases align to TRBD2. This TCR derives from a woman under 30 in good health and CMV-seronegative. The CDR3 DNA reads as TGTGCCTGGAACGTGGGAGGGCCGGGGGAGCAGTACTTC. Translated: CAWNVGGPGEQYF.